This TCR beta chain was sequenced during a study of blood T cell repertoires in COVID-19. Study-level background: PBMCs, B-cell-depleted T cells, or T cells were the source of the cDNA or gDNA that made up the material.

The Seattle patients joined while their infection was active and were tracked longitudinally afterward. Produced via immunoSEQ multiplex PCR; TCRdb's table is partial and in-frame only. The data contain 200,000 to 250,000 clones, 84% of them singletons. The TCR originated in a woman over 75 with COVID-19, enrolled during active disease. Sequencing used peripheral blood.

The DNA for the CDR3 is TGCGCCAGCACCATAGCGGGGGGATACAATGAGCAGTTCTTC. Translated: CASTIAGGYNEQFF. This chain uses TRBV5-1 with TRBJ2-1; TRBD2 agrees at 10 bases. The length of the CDR3 is 14 residues. The germline CDR1 and CDR2 sequences are SGHRS and YFSETQ. Trimming removed 6 bases from V and 4 bases from J; junction bases left unmatched: 4.